The 5 T cell receptor beta chains listed next were all sequenced from one sample in a study of blood T cells in healthy people across ages. Primers used in a second PCR of about 6 to 11 cycles were a sample-barcoded 5' primer and a J-beta primer mix. TCRdb reprocessed the 5' RACE reads via MiXCR and lists one record per CDR3 protein. The repertoire holds 800,000 to 950,000 distinct CDR3 sequences, with about 28% as singletons. The sample was also linked to a second study, of T cells of mothers and their children.

The sample was blood. These receptors were obtained from a woman in her forties in good health.

The V call is TRBV7-2, the J call TRBJ2-1; 13 bases agree with TRBD2. V trimming: 8 bases; J trimming: 4 bases; junction bases outside the gene matches: 14. Germline-derived CDR1 and CDR2 are SGHTA and FQGNSA. CDR3 size: 18 residues. The CDR3 DNA is TGTGCCAGCGCCGGGACTAGCGGGGCAGCGGTAGGGTACAATGAGCAGTTCTTC. This sequence encodes CASAGTSGAAVGYNEQFF.

This clonotype was detected a few times. The rearrangement joins TRBV5-1 to TRBJ1-4; maybe TRBD1 (5 bases). CDR3 size: 17 residues. The ends were cut back, 2 bases at V and 0 bases at J, with 14 bases in the middle. Germline CDR1 reads SGHRS; CDR2 reads YFSETQ. CDR3 residues: CASSFSGIGSTNEKLFF. As DNA, the CDR3 is TGCGCCAGCAGCTTTTCAGGGATTGGATCAACTAATGAAAAACTGTTTTTT.

Many counts were recorded for this clonotype. The chain has TRBV7-3 and TRBJ2-1; 11 bases align to TRBD2. The trim removed 4 bases at V and 4 bases at J, leaving 6 bases unmatched. The germline gives CDR1 SGHTA, CDR2 FQGTGA. The CDR3 totals 16 residues. CDR3 sequence (DNA): TGTGCCAGCAGCTACCATAGCGGGGGGGCTTACAATGAGCAGTTCTTC. Translated, it gives CASSYHSGGAYNEQFF. Filled out from reference TRBV7-3 and TRBJ2-1, the complete variable domain reads GAGVSQTPSNKVTEKGKYVELRCDPISGHTALYWYRQSLGQGPEFLIYFQGTGAADDSGLPNDRFFAVRPEGSVSTLKIQRTERGDSAVYLCASSYHSGGAYNEQFFGPGTRLTVL.

J is TRBJ2-3 and V is TRBV5-1; D tentatively reads TRBD1 or TRBD2 (5 bases each). Trimming removed 4 bases at V and 3 bases at J, with 15 bases between. The CDR3 covers 15 residues. The V gene's germline CDR1 is SGHRS and CDR2 YFSETQ. The CDR3 is CASSPGPPPTDTQYF. In nucleotides, the CDR3 is TGCGCCAGCAGCCCGGGACCCCCACCGACAGATACGCAGTATTTT. The full variable domain, completed using reference TRBV5-1 and TRBJ2-3, is KAGVTQTPRYLIKTRGQQVTLSCSPISGHRSVSWYQQTPGQGLQFLFEYFSETQRNKGNFPGRFSGRQFSNSRSEMNVSTLELGDSALYLCASSPGPPPTDTQYFGPGTRLTVL.

The V call is TRBV7-3, the J call TRBJ2-1; tentative D call: TRBD2 (5 bases). This CDR3 is 16 amino acids long. Germline V lookup: CDR1 SGHTA, CDR2 FQGTGA. V gave up 1 base and J gave up 0 bases, with 10 bases separating them. The CDR3 loop is CASSLNGELSYNEQFF. CDR3 DNA sequence: TGTGCCAGCAGCTTAAATGGGGAGCTCTCCTACAATGAGCAGTTCTTC.